These T cell receptor beta chains were read from a single sample in a study of cytomegalovirus exposure and HLA in healthy donors. The repertoire was sequenced with immunoSEQ multiplex PCR; TCRdb's copy has only in-frame clones and lacks some. The sample includes around 110,000 clones. The specimen was PBMCs. The receptors derive from a man aged 25 to 45 in good health and CMV-seronegative. The CDR3 runs from the conserved cysteine through the conserved F or W. The order of the fields is V gene, J gene, D gene, CDR3 DNA, CDR3 protein. D genes are given only for firm matches.

TRBV18,TRBJ1-1,-,TGTGCCAGCTCACCACTCCAGGGTTTTGAAGGTGAAGCTTTCTTT,CASSPLQGFEGEAFF
TRBV5-6,TRBJ2-1,-,TGTGCCAGCAGGGTGAGGTTTAGCGGCGAGCAGTTCTTC,CASRVRFSGEQFF
TRBV10-1,TRBJ1-2,TRBD1,TGCGCCACCCTTATCACGACAATCACCCAATACGGAGGGACAGAGGGCTACACCTTC,CATLITTITQYGGTEGYTF
TRBV6-5,TRBJ2-4,-,TGTGCCAGCGTGGGAGGTAACATTCAGTACTTC,CASVGGNIQYF
TRBV4-1,TRBJ1-1,TRBD1,TGCGCCAGCAGATACGGACAGGGAGGCACTGAAGCTTTCTTT,CASRYGQGGTEAFF
TRBV7-2,TRBJ1-6,-,TGTGCCAGCAGCTTAGGAGGGAGCAGGTTCCCCCTTAATTCACCCCTCCACTTT,CASSLGGSRFPLNSPLHF
TRBV4-2,TRBJ2-7,TRBD1,TGTGCCAGCAGCCTAGGATATTCAGGGGGTAACGCCTACGAGCAGTACTTC,CASSLGYSGGNAYEQYF
TRBV6-6,TRBJ1-2,TRBD1,TGTGCCAGCAGTTACTCGAGGGGGCTGGGCTATGGCTACACCTTC,CASSYSRGLGYGYTF
TRBV7-9,TRBJ1-1,-,TGTGCCAGCAGGCTCGAACAGGGGAACACTGAAGCTTTCTTT,CASRLEQGNTEAFF
TRBV7-9,TRBJ1-2,-,TGTGCCAGCAGCTTAGGTGACGGGGGCTACACCTTC,CASSLGDGGYTF
TRBV7-6,TRBJ2-7,-,TGTGCCAGCAGCTTAGCGGGCGGGACCTACGAGCAGTACTTC,CASSLAGGTYEQYF
TRBV9,TRBJ2-5,TRBD2,TGTGCCAGCAGCCCCCGGGGGGAAGGGGAGACCCAGTACTTC,CASSPRGEGETQYF
TRBV5-4,TRBJ1-3,-,TGTGCCAGCAGCTCGGATTGGACAGTGCCCTCTGGAAACACCATATATTTT,CASSSDWTVPSGNTIYF
TRBV7-2,TRBJ1-4,-,TGTGCCAGCAGCCCACAGGGTATTAATGAAAAACTGTTTTTT,CASSPQGINEKLFF
TRBV2,TRBJ1-3,TRBD1,TGTGCCAGCAGTGCTAGGACAGGGTTCTCTGGAAACACCATATATTTT,CASSARTGFSGNTIYF
TRBV5-1,TRBJ2-2,TRBD1,TGCGCCAGCAGCTTGTTGGGACAGGGAGTCACCGGGGAGCTGTTTTTT,CASSLLGQGVTGELFF
TRBV9,TRBJ2-6,-,TGTGCCAGCAGCGCGTCCGGCTCTGGGGCCAACGTCCTGACTTTC,CASSASGSGANVLTF
TRBV7-2,TRBJ1-6,TRBD1,TGTGCCAGCAGCCCAACGGGACAGATAACTTCACCCCTCCACTTT,CASSPTGQITSPLHF
TRBV9,TRBJ1-1,TRBD1,TGTGCCAGCAGCGTAGGCGACAGGGTTGAAGCTTTCTTT,CASSVGDRVEAFF
TRBV6-9,TRBJ1-2,-,TGTGCCACGATTAAAGGAGACAGTGCTCCTTATGGCTACACCTTC,CATIKGDSAPYGYTF
TRBV7-6,TRBJ2-7,-,TGTGCCAGCAGCTCAGAACTAGGTGGCGAGCAGTACTTC,CASSSELGGEQYF
TRBV6-4,TRBJ1-2,-,TGTGCCAGCAGTGATAACGGCGGCTATGGCTACACCTTC,CASSDNGGYGYTF
TRBV7-2,TRBJ2-1,TRBD2,TGTGCCAGCAGCTTGCTAGCGGGCAATGAGCAGTTCTTC,CASSLLAGNEQFF
TRBV6-6,TRBJ2-5,-,TGTGCCAGCAGTTACGCAAAGGCTCCGGGAGAGATCCAGTACTTC,CASSYAKAPGEIQYF
TRBV13,TRBJ2-1,TRBD2,TGTGCCAGCGGCTTACTAGCGGGGGTATACAATGAGCAGTTCTTC,CASGLLAGVYNEQFF